This T cell receptor beta chain was sequenced in a study of identical twins. This clonotype was seen a few times. Antigen: not known. General study points: The study found weaker excess twin sharing in beta out-of-frame sequences.

Through template switching, a universal primer site was introduced, and the cDNA contained unique molecular identifiers. TCRdb fed the 5' RACE reads into MiXCR, producing one record per CDR3 protein. The table includes around 500,000 distinct CDR3 sequences, over 12% detected once. Germline CDR1 reads DFQATT; CDR2 reads SNEGSKA (reference sequence). Trimming at V came to 1 base and at J to 3 bases, leaving 6 bases not matched to a gene. CDR3 size: 17 residues. The same data also contributed to another study, on yellow fever vaccine responses in identical twins.

The sequencing sample was made of CD4+ T cells sorted from blood. The TCR sequence derives from a woman under 30 in good health. V is TRBV20-1 and J is TRBJ2-2, with 12 bases matching TRBD2. The CDR3 region has the DNA TGCAGTGCTAGAGTTCCTAGCGGGAGGGCAGACACCGGGGAGCTGTTTTTT. Translating it yields CSARVPSGRADTGELFF.